This TCR beta chain was observed in a study of technical replicates of blood from several donors (dated by TCRdb to about 2017). Library preparation was by the immunoSEQ multiplex PCR assay. The table comes from immuneACCESS by way of TCRdb, which keeps in-frame sequences with V and J called. Part of the clones is missing from these tables; in studies checked, under half for an unresolved V gene and the rest for unknown reasons. The table for this sample lists about 74,000 clones; approximately 95% of them were counted only once. The ten largest clones represent roughly 0.4% of the sample. A note on this clone: Its antigen remains undetermined. The sample holds no much larger clone one base away, and base qualities are not on file.

Material for sequencing was T cells isolated from PBMCs. The receptor was derived from a human donor in good health.

At the DNA level, the sequence is TGTGCCAGCTCACCACTAGAGGGCAATCAGCCCCAGCATTTT. It specifies CASSPLEGNQPQHF. This chain is built from TRBV18 and TRBJ1-5; the D gene identity is not certain. Spanning cysteine to phenylalanine, the CDR3 consists of 14 amino acids. CDR3 DNA is the only sequence kept; it has 42 bases, read in frame from the first base. Deletion took 1 base off V and 2 bases off J, with a span of 6 bases between the germline ends. The germline V gene sets CDR1 to KGHSH and CDR2 to LQKENI. Supplemented by the reference TRBV18 and TRBJ1-5 proteins around the CDR3, the complete variable domain is NAGVMQNPRHLVRRRGQEARLRCSPMKGHSHVYWYRQLPEEGLKFMVYLQKENIIDESGMPKERFSAEFPKEGPSILRIQQVVRGDSAAYFCASSPLEGNQPQHFGDGTRLSIL.